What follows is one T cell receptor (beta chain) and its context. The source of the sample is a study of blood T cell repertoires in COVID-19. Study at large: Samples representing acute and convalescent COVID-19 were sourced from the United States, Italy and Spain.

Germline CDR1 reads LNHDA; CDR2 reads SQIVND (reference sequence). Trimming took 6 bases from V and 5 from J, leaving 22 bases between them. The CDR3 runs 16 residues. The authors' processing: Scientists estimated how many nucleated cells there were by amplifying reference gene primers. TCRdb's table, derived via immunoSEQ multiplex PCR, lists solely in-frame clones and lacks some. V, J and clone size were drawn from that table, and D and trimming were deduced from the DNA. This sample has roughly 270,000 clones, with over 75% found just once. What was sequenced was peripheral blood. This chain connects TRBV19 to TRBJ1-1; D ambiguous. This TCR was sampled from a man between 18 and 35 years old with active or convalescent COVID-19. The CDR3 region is CASRDPPHPSRTEAFF. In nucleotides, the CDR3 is TGTGCCAGTAGAGACCCTCCGCATCCTAGTCGGACTGAAGCTTTCTTT. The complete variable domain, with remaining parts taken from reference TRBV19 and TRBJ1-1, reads DGGITQSPKYLFRKEGQNVTLSCEQNLNHDAMYWYRQDPGQGLRLIYYSQIVNDFQKGDIAEGYSVSREKKESFPLTVTSAQKNPTAFYLCASRDPPHPSRTEAFFGQGTRLTVV.